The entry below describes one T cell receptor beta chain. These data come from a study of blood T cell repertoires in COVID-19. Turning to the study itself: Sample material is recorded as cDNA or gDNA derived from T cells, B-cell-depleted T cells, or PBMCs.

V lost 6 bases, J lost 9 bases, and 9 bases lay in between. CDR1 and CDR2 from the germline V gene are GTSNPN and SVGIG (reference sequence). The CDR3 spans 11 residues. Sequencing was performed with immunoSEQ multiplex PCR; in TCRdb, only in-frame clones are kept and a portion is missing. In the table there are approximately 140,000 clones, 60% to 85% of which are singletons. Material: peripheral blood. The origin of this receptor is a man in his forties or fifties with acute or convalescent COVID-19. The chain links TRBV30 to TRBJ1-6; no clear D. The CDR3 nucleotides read TGTGCCTGCCTCGAGGTTTCACCCCTCCACTTT. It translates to CACLEVSPLHF.